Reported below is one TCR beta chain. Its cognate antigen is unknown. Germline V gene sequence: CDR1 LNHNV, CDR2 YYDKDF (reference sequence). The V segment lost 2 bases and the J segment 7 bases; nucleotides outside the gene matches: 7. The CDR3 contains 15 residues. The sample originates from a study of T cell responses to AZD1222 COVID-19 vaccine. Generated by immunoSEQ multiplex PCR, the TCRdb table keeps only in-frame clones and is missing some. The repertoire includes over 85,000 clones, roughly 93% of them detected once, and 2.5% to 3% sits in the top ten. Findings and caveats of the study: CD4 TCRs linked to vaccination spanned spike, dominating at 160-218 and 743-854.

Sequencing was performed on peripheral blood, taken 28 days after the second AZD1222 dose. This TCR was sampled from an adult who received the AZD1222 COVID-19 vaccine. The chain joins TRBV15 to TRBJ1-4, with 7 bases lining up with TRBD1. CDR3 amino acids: CATSRSGTVREKLFF. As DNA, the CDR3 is TGTGCCACCAGCAGATCCGGGACAGTACGTGAAAAACTGTTTTTT. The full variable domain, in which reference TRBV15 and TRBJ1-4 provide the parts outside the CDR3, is DAMVIQNPRYQVTQFGKPVTLSCSQTLNHNVMYWYQQKSSQAPKLLFHYYDKDFNNEADTPDNFQSRRPNTSFCFLDIRSPGLGDTAMYLCATSRSGTVREKLFFGSGTQLSVL.